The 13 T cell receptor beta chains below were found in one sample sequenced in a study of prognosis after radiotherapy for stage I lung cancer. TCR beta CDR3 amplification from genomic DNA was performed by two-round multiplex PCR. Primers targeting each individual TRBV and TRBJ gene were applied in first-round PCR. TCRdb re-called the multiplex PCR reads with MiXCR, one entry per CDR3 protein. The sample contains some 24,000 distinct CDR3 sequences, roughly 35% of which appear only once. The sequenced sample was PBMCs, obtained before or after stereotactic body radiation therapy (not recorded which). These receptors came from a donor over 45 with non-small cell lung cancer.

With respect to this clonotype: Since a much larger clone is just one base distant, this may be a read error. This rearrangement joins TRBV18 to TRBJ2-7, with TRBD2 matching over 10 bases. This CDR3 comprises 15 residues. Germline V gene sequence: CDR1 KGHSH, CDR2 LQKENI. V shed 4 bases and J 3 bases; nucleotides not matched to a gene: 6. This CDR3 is CASSLLAGVSYEQYF. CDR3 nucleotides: TGTGCCAGCTCACTCCTAGCGGGAGTTAGCTACGAGCAGTACTTC.

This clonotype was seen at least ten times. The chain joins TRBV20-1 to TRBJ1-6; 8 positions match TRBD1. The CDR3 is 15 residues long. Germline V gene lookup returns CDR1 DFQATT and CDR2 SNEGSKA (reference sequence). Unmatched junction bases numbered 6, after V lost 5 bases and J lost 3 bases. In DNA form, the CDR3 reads TGCAGTGCTCCGCAACAGGGGGACTATAATTCACCCCTCCACTTT. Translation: CSAPQQGDYNSPLHF.

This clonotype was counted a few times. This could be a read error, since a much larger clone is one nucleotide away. This CDR3 is CGVEGGSTGELFF. The CDR3 DNA is TGCGGCGTTGAAGGTGGATCCACCGGGGAGCTGTTTTTT. The chain carries TRBV29-1 and TRBJ2-2, with D hard to call. Germline loops: CDR1 SQVTM, CDR2 ANQGSEA. The CDR3 is made up of 13 amino acids.

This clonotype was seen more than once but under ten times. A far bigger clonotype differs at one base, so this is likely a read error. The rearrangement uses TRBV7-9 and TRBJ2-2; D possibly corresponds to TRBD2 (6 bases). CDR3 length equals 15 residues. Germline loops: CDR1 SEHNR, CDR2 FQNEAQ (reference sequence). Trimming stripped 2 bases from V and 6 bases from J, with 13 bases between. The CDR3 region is CASSLTWGESGELFF. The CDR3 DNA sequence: TGTGCCAGCAGCTTAACCTGGGGGGAGTCCGGGGAGCTGTTTTTT.

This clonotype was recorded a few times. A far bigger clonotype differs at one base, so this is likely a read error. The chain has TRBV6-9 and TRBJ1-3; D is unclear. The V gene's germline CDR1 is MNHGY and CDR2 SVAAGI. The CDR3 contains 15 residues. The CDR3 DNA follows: TGTGCCAGCAGTTCTACAAGAACAGCAGGAAGCACCATATATTTT. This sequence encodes CASSSTRTAGSTIYF.

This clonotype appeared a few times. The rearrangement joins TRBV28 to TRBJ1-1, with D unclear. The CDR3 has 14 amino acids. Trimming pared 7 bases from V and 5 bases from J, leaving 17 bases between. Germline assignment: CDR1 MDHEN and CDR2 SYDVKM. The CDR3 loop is CASTPYSVSTEAFF. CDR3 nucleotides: TGTGCCAGCACCCCCTATTCCGTATCGACTGAAGCTTTCTTT.

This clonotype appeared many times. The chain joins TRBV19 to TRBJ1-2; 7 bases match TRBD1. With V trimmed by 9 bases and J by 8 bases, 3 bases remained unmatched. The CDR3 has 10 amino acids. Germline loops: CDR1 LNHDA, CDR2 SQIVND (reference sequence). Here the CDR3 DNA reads TGTGCCAGCAAACAGGGGGGCTACACCTTC. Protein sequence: CASKQGGYTF. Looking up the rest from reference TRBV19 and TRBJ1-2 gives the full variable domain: DGGITQSPKYLFRKEGQNVTLSCEQNLNHDAMYWYRQDPGQGLRLIYYSQIVNDFQKGDIAEGYSVSREKKESFPLTVTSAQKNPTAFYLCASKQGGYTFGSGTRLTVV.

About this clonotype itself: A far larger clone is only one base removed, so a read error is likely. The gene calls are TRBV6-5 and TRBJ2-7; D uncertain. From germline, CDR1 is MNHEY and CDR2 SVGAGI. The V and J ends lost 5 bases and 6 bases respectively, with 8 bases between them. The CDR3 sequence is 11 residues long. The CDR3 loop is CASSRSSEQYF. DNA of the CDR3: TGTGCCAGCAGTCGCTCGAGCGAGCAGTACTTC.

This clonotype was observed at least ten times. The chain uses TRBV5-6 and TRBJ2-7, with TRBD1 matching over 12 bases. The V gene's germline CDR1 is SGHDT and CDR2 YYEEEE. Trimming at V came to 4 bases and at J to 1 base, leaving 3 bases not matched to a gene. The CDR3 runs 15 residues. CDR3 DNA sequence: TGTGCCAGCAGCGGGGACAGGGGGCAATCCTACGAGCAGTACTTC. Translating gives CASSGDRGQSYEQYF.

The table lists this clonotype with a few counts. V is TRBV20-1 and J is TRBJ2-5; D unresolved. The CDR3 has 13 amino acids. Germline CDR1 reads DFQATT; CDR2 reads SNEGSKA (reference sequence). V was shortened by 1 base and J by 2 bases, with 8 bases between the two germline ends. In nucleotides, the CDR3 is TGCAGTGCTAGAGCCCCGAAACAAGAGACCCAGTACTTC. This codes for CSARAPKQETQYF.

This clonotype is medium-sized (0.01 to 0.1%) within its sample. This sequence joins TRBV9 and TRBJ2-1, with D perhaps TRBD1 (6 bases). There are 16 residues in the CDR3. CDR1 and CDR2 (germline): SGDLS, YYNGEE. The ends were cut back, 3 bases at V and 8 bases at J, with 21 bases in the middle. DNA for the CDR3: TGTGCCAGCAGCGCAGACCTTGCCCGGGACAACGATGAGCAGTTCTTC. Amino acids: CASSADLARDNDEQFF.

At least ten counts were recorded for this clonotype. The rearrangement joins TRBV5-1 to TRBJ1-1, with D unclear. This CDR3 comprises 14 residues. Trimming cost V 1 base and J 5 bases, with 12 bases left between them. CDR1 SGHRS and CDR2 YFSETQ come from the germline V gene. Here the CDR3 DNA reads TGCGCCAGCAGCTTGCAAGGGATGGGAACTGAAGCTTTCTTT. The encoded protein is CASSLQGMGTEAFF.

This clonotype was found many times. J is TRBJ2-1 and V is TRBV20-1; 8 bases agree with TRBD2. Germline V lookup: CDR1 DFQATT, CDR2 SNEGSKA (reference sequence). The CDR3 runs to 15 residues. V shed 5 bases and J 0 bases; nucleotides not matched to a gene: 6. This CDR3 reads CSARGGASSYNEQFF. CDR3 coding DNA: TGCAGTGCTCGGGGGGGGGCTAGCTCCTACAATGAGCAGTTCTTC.